This T cell receptor beta chain was documented in a study of siplizumab effects on memory and regulatory T cells. Findings and limits, study-wide: The diversity of naive T cells seemed greater than that of memory cells, and their alloresponse contribution seemed major.

Sequencing was performed with immunoSEQ multiplex PCR; in TCRdb, only in-frame clones are kept and a portion is missing. The sample carries approximately 68,000 clones, roughly nine tenths recorded once. Deletions cut 2 bases from V and 7 bases from J, with 11 bases between. CDR1 and CDR2 (germline): MNHEY, SVGAGI. The CDR3 has 13 amino acids. This clone was seen just once. Its antigen is unknown. This TCR derives from a human donor in good health. Specimen: CD8+ T cells sorted from blood. The chain combines TRBV6-5 with TRBJ1-1; D unclear. The CDR3 region is CASSYGARLEAFF. The CDR3 coding sequence is TGTGCCAGCAGTTACGGAGCACGGCTTGAAGCTTTCTTT.